These 32 T cell receptor beta chains originate from one sample sequenced in a study of shared clonotypes between healthy human individuals (dated by TCRdb to 2020 to 2022). Libraries were built with the immunoSEQ multiplex PCR assay. TCRdb limited this immuneACCESS table to in-frame rearrangements with V and J called. A share of clones is missing; checked studies link under half to unresolved V genes, and the rest is unexplained. The sample yields about 490,000 clones; around 80% were counted once. Of the sample, approximately 13% is held by the ten largest clones. The source material was PBMCs. The source of these receptors is a middle-aged woman in good health. Some clones in this sample may be carry-over from other donors' samples.

The J gene is TRBJ1-5, the V gene TRBV19; TRBD1 aligns across 7 bases. CDR3 size: 16 residues. V shed 3 bases, J shed 4 bases, and the junction held 9 bases outside the gene matches. In germline, CDR1 is LNHDA, CDR2 SQIVND (reference sequence). Here the CDR3 DNA reads TGTGCCAGTAGTATCGTTCGAGGACAGGCAAATCAGCCCCAGCATTTT. Its protein is CASSIVRGQANQPQHF.

The rearrangement links TRBV10-1 to TRBJ2-4; 7 bases match TRBD1. This CDR3 comprises 15 residues. V was clipped by 0 bases and J by 3 bases; unmatched bases: 2. CDR1 and CDR2 from the germline V gene are WNHNN and SYGVQD (reference sequence). Here the CDR3 reads CASSESTGLKNIQYF. The CDR3 DNA sequence: TGCGCCAGCAGTGAGTCGACAGGGCTCAAAAACATTCAGTACTTC.

There are a few counts of this clone. This likely reflects a read error, since a far larger clone is one base away. The chain uses TRBV7-9 and TRBJ1-4; D is possibly TRBD1 (5 bases). In germline, CDR1 is SEHNR, CDR2 FQNEAQ (reference sequence). CDR3 size: 13 residues. The CDR3 DNA is TGTGCCAGCAGCTCCGGGCGGGGGGAAAAACTGCTTTTT. Its protein product is CASSSGRGEKLLF.

V gene TRBV5-1 combines with J gene TRBJ2-3, with 16 bases identical to TRBD2. The CDR3 spans 18 residues. V shed 4 bases and J 2 bases; nucleotides not matched to a gene: 7. CDR1 SGHRS and CDR2 YFSETQ come from the germline V gene. The CDR3 spells CASSMGLAGGPHTDTQYF. Here the CDR3 DNA reads TGCGCCAGCAGCATGGGACTAGCGGGAGGGCCCCACACAGATACGCAGTATTTT.

This clone was counted a few times. V gene TRBV5-4 combines with J gene TRBJ2-5, with TRBD1 matching over 8 bases. This CDR3 region has 14 residues. The trim removed 4 bases at V and 4 bases at J, leaving 6 bases unmatched. CDR1 and CDR2 (germline): SGHNT, YYREEE (reference sequence). The CDR3 here is CASSQRQGAETQYF. CDR3 nucleotides: TGTGCCAGCAGCCAGCGGCAGGGGGCAGAGACCCAGTACTTC.

As for this clone: Other DNA sequences in the sample encode the same CDR3. This chain joins TRBV28 and TRBJ2-3; TRBD2 matches at 8 bases. The V segment lost 3 bases and the J segment 3 bases; nucleotides outside the gene matches: 2. CDR1 is MDHEN, CDR2 SYDVKM, per germline. CDR3 length: 14 residues. Here the CDR3 DNA reads TGTGCCAGCAGTTTTTCGGGAGGGACAGATACGCAGTATTTT. Its protein is CASSFSGGTDTQYF.

This clone was recorded a few times. The V gene is TRBV6-5, the J gene TRBJ2-3; no reliable D call. V dropped 6 bases and J dropped 0 bases, with 7 bases sitting between them. The CDR3 sequence is 13 residues long. Germline CDR1 reads MNHEY; CDR2 reads SVGAGI. CDR3 sequence (DNA): TGTGCCAGCAGGGACCGTAGCACAGATACGCAGTATTTT. Translation gives CASRDRSTDTQYF.

The chain is built from TRBV5-1 and TRBJ2-7, with D perhaps being TRBD1 or TRBD2 (5 bases each). Germline loops: CDR1 SGHRS, CDR2 YFSETQ. The CDR3 is made up of 15 amino acids. Trimming pared 4 bases from V and 7 bases from J, leaving 21 bases between. The CDR3 region is CASSVRDHTIQEQYF. DNA of the CDR3: TGCGCCAGCAGCGTCCGGGACCACACCATCCAAGAGCAGTACTTC. Drawing the rest from reference TRBV5-1 and TRBJ2-7, the complete variable domain is KAGVTQTPRYLIKTRGQQVTLSCSPISGHRSVSWYQQTPGQGLQFLFEYFSETQRNKGNFPGRFSGRQFSNSRSEMNVSTLELGDSALYLCASSVRDHTIQEQYFGPGTRLTVT.

This chain links TRBV25-1 with TRBJ1-2; D possibly corresponds to TRBD1 (5 bases). Germline lookup yields CDR1 MGHDK and CDR2 SYGVNS. Between the trimmed V and J ends, which lost 0 bases and 6 bases, there was a span of 14 bases. This CDR3 contains 15 residues. The CDR3 region has the DNA TGTGCCAGCAGTGAATATCGGGGGGACTCGCATGGCTACACCTTC. Residues: CASSEYRGDSHGYTF.

The rearrangement uses TRBV5-1 and TRBJ2-5; a weak D match, TRBD2 (6 bases). The CDR3 runs to 14 residues. Germline V gives CDR1 SGHRS, CDR2 YFSETQ. V was clipped by 3 bases and J by 4 bases, with 13 bases between them. CDR3 nucleotides: TGCGCCAGCAGCTACCGACTAGATGGAGAGACCCAGTACTTC. Translated: CASSYRLDGETQYF.

The chain joins TRBV30 to TRBJ1-3; 7 bases are a match to TRBD1. J gave up 0 bases and V 0 bases, and 8 bases lay outside the gene matches. The CDR3 has 17 residues. Germline V gene data show CDR1 as GTSNPN and CDR2 as SVGIG (reference sequence). CDR3: CAWSVRGTVSSGNTIYF. The CDR3 nucleotides are TGTGCCTGGAGTGTTCGGGGGACAGTCAGCTCTGGAAACACCATATATTTT. The complete variable domain, with remaining parts taken from reference TRBV30 and TRBJ1-3, reads SQTIHQWPATLVQPVGSPLSLECTVEGTSNPNLYWYRQAAGRGLQLLFYSVGIGQISSEVPQNLSASRPQDRQFILSSKKLLLSDSGFYLCAWSVRGTVSSGNTIYFGEGSWLTVV.

This rearrangement joins TRBV6-5 to TRBJ2-5; D not resolved. V lost 6 bases, J lost 9 bases, and 17 bases lay in between. The CDR3 has 13 amino acids. Germline V gene lookup returns CDR1 MNHEY and CDR2 SVGAGI. The CDR3 nucleotides are TGTGCCAGCAGCAGAAGGACCACCATGGCCCAGTACTTC. It encodes CASSRRTTMAQYF.

The chain joins TRBV2 to TRBJ2-5, with D unclear. The V gene lost 3 bases and the J gene lost 7 bases, with 9 bases spanning the gap. Germline V gene data show CDR1 as SNHLY and CDR2 as FYNNEI. The CDR3 totals 12 residues. CDR3 DNA sequence: TGTGCCAGCAGTGACAGATACGGGACCCAGTACTTC. It specifies CASSDRYGTQYF.

There are many counts of this clone. This sequence joins TRBV30 and TRBJ2-3; the D is unclear. The germline CDR1 and CDR2 sequences are GTSNPN and SVGIG (reference sequence). There are 13 residues in the CDR3. Trimming stripped 3 bases from V and 4 bases from J, with 11 bases between. CDR3 region: CAWRGKASDTQYF. CDR3 coding DNA: TGTGCCTGGAGGGGGAAGGCTTCAGATACGCAGTATTTT.

Note on this clone: A read error may be the cause here, since a much bigger clone is one base away. The rearrangement links TRBV4-1 to TRBJ1-1, with D unclear. The CDR3 runs to 14 residues. Trimming removed 4 bases from V and 7 bases from J, with 16 bases in between. CDR1 and CDR2 from the germline V gene are MGHRA and YSYEKL. The CDR3 is CASSRPTIDIEAFF. The CDR3 region has the DNA TGCGCCAGCAGCCGCCCGACGATAGACATTGAAGCTTTCTTT.

The rearrangement joins TRBV4-1 to TRBJ2-7; 10 bases map to TRBD1. The V gene's germline CDR1 is MGHRA and CDR2 YSYEKL. This CDR3 is built from 16 residues. V dropped 1 base and J dropped 2; count of bases not matched to a gene: 5. DNA of the CDR3: TGCGCCAGCAGCCAAGTTTGGGACAGGGGACCCTACGAGCAGTACTTC. This codes for CASSQVWDRGPYEQYF.

The sample holds one count of this clone. This sequence joins TRBV28 and TRBJ1-2, with TRBD1 identical over 10 bases. The CDR3 contains 14 residues. The J segment lost 7 bases and the V segment lost 7 bases, leaving 9 bases of the junction unmatched. CDR1 and CDR2 from the germline V gene are MDHEN and SYDVKM. DNA of the CDR3: TGTGCCAGCACCTCGGGACAGGGGAGTGGTGGCTACACCTTC. It yields the protein CASTSGQGSGGYTF.

The J gene is TRBJ1-5, the V gene TRBV28; D is unclear. The CDR3 is 15 amino acids. The germline V gene encodes CDR1 MDHEN and CDR2 SYDVKM. DNA for the CDR3: TGTGCAACACAGAGATTGCTAAAACGAGGTCAGCCCCAGCATTTT. As protein: CATQRLLKRGQPQHF.

The gene calls are TRBV7-2 and TRBJ2-7, with D perhaps matching TRBD1 or TRBD2 (5 bases each). CDR3 length: 15 amino acids. V was cut by 5 bases and J by 4 bases, with 18 bases left in between. Germline V CDR1 and CDR2: SGHTA, FQGNSA. CDR3: CASSLIGTTNYEQYF. CDR3 DNA: TGTGCCAGCAGCCTAATAGGGACCACTAATTACGAGCAGTACTTC. Supplemented by reference TRBV7-2 and TRBJ2-7, the full variable domain reads GAGVSQSPSNKVTEKGKDVELRCDPISGHTALYWYRQSLGQGLEFLIYFQGNSAPDKSGLPSDRFSAERTGGSVSTLTIQRTQQEDSAVYLCASSLIGTTNYEQYFGPGTRLTVT.

The chain couples TRBV13 to TRBJ1-5, with a weak D call TRBD1 (6 bases). Deletions cut 5 bases from V and 2 bases from J, with 10 bases between. Germline CDR1 is PRHDT and CDR2 is FYEKMQ (reference sequence). There are 14 residues in the CDR3. The CDR3 protein is CASSLRTGNQPQHF. The CDR3 nucleotides read TGTGCCAGCAGCCTCCGGACAGGCAATCAGCCCCAGCATTTT.

This chain links TRBV11-3 with TRBJ2-3, with D perhaps matching TRBD1 (5 bases). The ends were cut back, 1 base at V and 2 bases at J, with 13 bases in the middle. CDR3 length: 16 amino acids. Germline lookup yields CDR1 SGHNT and CDR2 YENEEA. The CDR3 spells CASSLGEQGYTDTQYF. CDR3 DNA sequence: TGTGCCAGCAGCTTAGGCGAGCAGGGCTACACAGATACGCAGTATTTT.

The chain links TRBV18 to TRBJ2-7, with D unresolved. V dropped 1 base and J dropped 2 bases, with 6 bases sitting between them. The CDR3 runs 13 residues. Per germline, CDR1 KGHSH and CDR2 LQKENI. The CDR3 loop is CASSPRPPYEQYF. CDR3 nucleotide sequence: TGTGCCAGCTCACCACGCCCACCCTACGAGCAGTACTTC.

V usage is TRBV6-1 and J usage is TRBJ1-4; possible D gene TRBD1, 5 bases. The CDR3 extends over 15 amino acids. The ends were cut back, 2 bases at V and 1 base at J, with 8 bases in the middle. The V gene's germline CDR1 is MNHNS and CDR2 SASEGT. The DNA of the CDR3 is TGTGCCAGCAGTGAAAATGGGGGAACTAATGAAAAACTGTTTTTT. Its translation is CASSENGGTNEKLFF.

With regard to this clone: This CDR3 is also generated by other DNA sequences in the sample. CDR3 coding DNA: TGCGCCAGCAGCCCCGGACAGGGGGGGTTTTACGAGCAGTACTTC. Encoded protein: CASSPGQGGFYEQYF. V and J are TRBV5-1 and TRBJ2-7; 10 nucleotides line up with TRBD1. The CDR3 is 15 residues long. V dropped 4 bases and J dropped 4; count of bases not matched to a gene: 8. In germline, CDR1 is SGHRS, CDR2 YFSETQ. Full variable domain (rest looked up from reference TRBV5-1 and TRBJ2-7): KAGVTQTPRYLIKTRGQQVTLSCSPISGHRSVSWYQQTPGQGLQFLFEYFSETQRNKGNFPGRFSGRQFSNSRSEMNVSTLELGDSALYLCASSPGQGGFYEQYFGPGTRLTVT.

This chain links TRBV5-1 with TRBJ1-2; D is unresolved. The CDR3 is 13 amino acids. The V end was cut by 1 base, the J end by 1 base, with 5 bases between. CDR1 SGHRS and CDR2 YFSETQ come from the germline V gene. The CDR3 spells CASSLNSNYGYTF. The CDR3 nucleotides read TGCGCCAGCAGCTTGAACAGTAACTATGGCTACACCTTC.

The rearrangement joins TRBV7-9 to TRBJ2-3; TRBD2 agrees at 11 bases. The V and J ends lost 5 bases and 0 bases, in that order; junction bases with no gene match: 10. Per germline, CDR1 SEHNR and CDR2 FQNEAQ (reference sequence). The CDR3 runs 18 residues. CDR3: CASSNTGLAGPSTDTQYF. Written as DNA, the CDR3 is TGTGCCAGCAGCAACACCGGACTAGCGGGTCCCAGCACAGATACGCAGTATTTT.

CDR3 bases: TGTGCCAGCAGCCGGACAGGGGGAAGGGATCAGCCCCAGCATTTT. Its protein product is CASSRTGGRDQPQHF. V gene TRBV7-8 combines with J gene TRBJ1-5; 10 nucleotides line up with TRBD1. The CDR3 consists of 15 residues. Germline assignment: CDR1 SGHVS and CDR2 FQNEAQ. Trimming at V came to 5 bases and at J to 5 bases, leaving 6 bases not matched to a gene.

This clone was seen at least ten times. The chain employs TRBV6-5 and TRBJ2-2; D possibly corresponds to TRBD1 (5 bases). Germline V gene lookup returns CDR1 MNHEY and CDR2 SVGAGI. V lost 4 bases to trimming and J lost 5 bases, with 8 bases between them. This CDR3 is 13 amino acids long. The CDR3 nucleotides read TGTGCCAGCAGTTTGCAGGGAACCGGGGAGCTGTTTTTT. This encodes CASSLQGTGELFF.

The chain uses TRBV18 and TRBJ1-1, with D possibly being TRBD1 (5 bases). The CDR3 totals 14 residues. V was clipped by 6 bases and J by 0 bases, with 11 bases between them. Germline values: CDR1 KGHSH, CDR2 LQKENI. CDR3 loop: CASSWDAMNTEAFF. The CDR3 DNA follows: TGTGCCAGCTCCTGGGACGCGATGAACACTGAAGCTTTCTTT. Drawing the rest from reference TRBV18 and TRBJ1-1, the complete variable domain is NAGVMQNPRHLVRRRGQEARLRCSPMKGHSHVYWYRQLPEEGLKFMVYLQKENIIDESGMPKERFSAEFPKEGPSILRIQQVVRGDSAAYFCASSWDAMNTEAFFGQGTRLTVV.

The rearrangement links TRBV9 to TRBJ1-6, with a possible D match to TRBD1 (5 bases). V was pared by 0 bases and J by 10 bases, with 14 bases between. Germline V gives CDR1 SGDLS, CDR2 YYNGEE. There are 15 residues in the CDR3. CDR3 DNA sequence: TGTGCCAGCAGCGTAGGTGGAATTCGGGGGTCACCCCTCCACTTT. It yields the protein CASSVGGIRGSPLHF.

The chain employs TRBV28 and TRBJ1-2; TRBD1 matches at 9 bases. This CDR3 has 13 amino acids. V gave up 6 bases and J gave up 3 bases; unmatched junction bases: 2. Germline values: CDR1 MDHEN, CDR2 SYDVKM. CDR3 sequence reads: CASRQGADYGYTF. In DNA form, the CDR3 reads TGTGCCAGCAGACAGGGGGCCGACTATGGCTACACCTTC.

The chain joins TRBV28 to TRBJ2-3; D not certain. This CDR3 comprises 15 residues. Deletions cut 5 bases from V and 0 bases from J, with 12 bases between. The germline V gene has CDR1 MDHEN and CDR2 SYDVKM. For the CDR3, the DNA is TGTGCCAGCAGTCCTCGGCGGTCTAGCACAGATACGCAGTATTTT. Translation: CASSPRRSSTDTQYF.